These 17 T cell receptor beta chains came from one sample sequenced in a study of T cell changes during pregnancy in multiple sclerosis. The protocol was immunoSEQ multiplex PCR, while the TCRdb copy is restricted to in-frame clones and leaves out a portion. The sample yields around 30,000 clones, roughly 86% seen once. The sequenced sample was CD8+ T cells from peripheral blood mononuclear cells, obtained in the first trimester of pregnancy. The receptors derive from a female donor with multiple sclerosis, enrolled in a pregnancy study.

The J gene is TRBJ1-1, the V gene TRBV19, with D hard to call. CDR3 length equals 17 residues. Per the germline V gene, CDR1 is LNHDA and CDR2 is SQIVND (reference sequence). With 5 bases removed from V and 3 bases from J, the gap between germline ends came to 22 bases. The CDR3 reads CASSPERLLSRHTEAFF. DNA of the CDR3: TGTGCCAGTAGTCCCGAGCGCCTTCTATCAAGACACACTGAAGCTTTCTTT. The full variable domain, completed using reference TRBV19 and TRBJ1-1, is DGGITQSPKYLFRKEGQNVTLSCEQNLNHDAMYWYRQDPGQGLRLIYYSQIVNDFQKGDIAEGYSVSREKKESFPLTVTSAQKNPTAFYLCASSPERLLSRHTEAFFGQGTRLTVV.

The V and J genes are TRBV5-1 and TRBJ2-3; D might be TRBD1 (6 bases). Trimming pared 0 bases from V and 5 bases from J, leaving 10 bases between. The CDR3 is made up of 14 amino acids. The germline CDR1 and CDR2 sequences are SGHRS and YFSETQ. The CDR3 sequence is CASSLETGGDTQYF. The CDR3 bases are TGCGCCAGCAGCTTGGAGACAGGAGGAGATACGCAGTATTTT.

The chain has TRBV28 and TRBJ2-7; tentative D call: TRBD2 (6 bases). Trimming shortened V by 6 bases and J by 7 bases, and 16 bases separated the two germline ends. Germline V gene data show CDR1 as MDHEN and CDR2 as SYDVKM. CDR3 length: 13 amino acids. The CDR3 region is CASSLGGTAEQYF. The CDR3, as DNA: TGTGCCAGCAGCCTAGGCGGGACGGCGGAGCAGTACTTC.

V usage is TRBV11-3 and J usage is TRBJ1-2; the D gene is possibly TRBD1 (6 bases). CDR1 and CDR2 from the germline V gene are SGHNT and YENEEA. V lost 1 base, J lost 2 bases, and 8 bases lay in between. The CDR3 is 14 amino acids. DNA of the CDR3: TGTGCCAGCAGCTTAGGCACAGGGAACTATGGCTACACCTTC. It yields the protein CASSLGTGNYGYTF.

The chain couples TRBV4-1 to TRBJ1-1; D remains ambiguous. The CDR3 is 14 amino acids. The germline V gene has CDR1 MGHRA and CDR2 YSYEKL. Trimming left V 4 bases short and J 0 bases short, with 9 bases between. The DNA of the CDR3 is TGCGCCAGCAGCCGGGAGTTCATGAACACTGAAGCTTTCTTT. Translation gives CASSREFMNTEAFF.

Only a few counts were recorded for this clone. The chain recombines TRBV7-8 with TRBJ1-2; a possible D gene is TRBD1 (6 bases). Per the germline V gene, CDR1 is SGHVS and CDR2 is FQNEAQ. The germline V and J ends were trimmed by 1 base and 8 bases, with 14 bases remaining between them. This CDR3 has 14 amino acids. The CDR3 DNA is TGTGCCAGCAGCTTAGGACAGGCCATCGACGGCTACACCTTC. This encodes CASSLGQAIDGYTF.

CDR3 in DNA: TGTGCCAGCAGCCCCGAGACTAGCGGGAGACCTGATACGCAGTATTTT. Protein product: CASSPETSGRPDTQYF. The V and J genes are TRBV4-2 and TRBJ2-3; 12 positions agree with TRBD2. CDR1 and CDR2 (germline): LGHNA, YNFKEQ. The length of the CDR3 is 16 residues. V shed 4 bases and J 6 bases; nucleotides not matched to a gene: 8.

J is TRBJ2-7 and V is TRBV29-1; D perhaps matches TRBD2 (5 bases). The CDR3 spans 13 residues. The germline V gene has CDR1 SQVTM and CDR2 ANQGSEA. Trimming stripped 4 bases from V and 2 bases from J, with 12 bases between. The chain's CDR3 is CSVVAGDTYEQYF. CDR3 nucleotide sequence: TGCAGCGTTGTGGCCGGGGATACCTACGAGCAGTACTTC.

J is TRBJ1-1 and V is TRBV4-3; a weak D match, TRBD1 (6 bases). Germline CDR1 LGHNA, CDR2 YSLEER. The CDR3 is 14 amino acids. V was clipped by 3 bases and J by 3 bases, with 11 bases between them. As DNA, the CDR3 is TGCGCCAGCAGCCATGTACAGGGATACACTGAAGCTTTCTTT. It codes for CASSHVQGYTEAFF.

The CDR3 is CASSTEAVLWGYTF. CDR3 coding DNA: TGTGCCAGCAGCACCGAGGCTGTTTTATGGGGCTACACCTTC. This chain uses TRBV7-9 with TRBJ1-2; D remains ambiguous. CDR1 is SEHNR and CDR2 is FQNEAQ in the germline V gene (reference sequence). V was trimmed by 5 bases and J by 8 bases, leaving 18 bases between them. This CDR3 has 14 amino acids.

The chain joins TRBV7-9 to TRBJ1-1; 8 positions match TRBD1. The CDR3 runs to 13 residues. Germline V gene sequence: CDR1 SEHNR, CDR2 FQNEAQ (reference sequence). V dropped 5 bases and J dropped 3; count of bases not matched to a gene: 2. The CDR3 nucleotides read TGTGCCAGCAGCCCAGGGGGCGACACTGAAGCTTTCTTT. As protein: CASSPGGDTEAFF.

This sequence joins TRBV15 and TRBJ1-6; no reliable D call. Trimming stripped 1 base from V and 0 bases from J, with 7 bases between. The CDR3 extends over 16 amino acids. Germline-derived CDR1 and CDR2 are LNHNV and YYDKDF (reference sequence). The CDR3 nucleotides are TGTGCCACCAGCAGAGGTGTGAGCTCCTATAATTCACCCCTCCACTTT. Translating it yields CATSRGVSSYNSPLHF.

The chain uses TRBV11-3 and TRBJ2-1; TRBD2 matches at 8 bases. V was pared by 3 bases and J by 6 bases, with 16 bases of the junction left unmatched. Looked up from germline, CDR1 is SGHNT and CDR2 is YENEEA. The CDR3 is 18 residues long. The CDR3 region is CASSFRRGALTLGNEQFF. The CDR3 DNA follows: TGTGCCAGCAGCTTTAGGCGGGGGGCCCTAACCCTAGGCAATGAGCAGTTCTTC.

The chain couples TRBV7-8 to TRBJ2-5, with D maybe TRBD1 (5 bases). CDR1 and CDR2 (germline): SGHVS, FQNEAQ. Trimming removed 0 bases at V and 4 bases at J, with 18 bases between. This CDR3 is 17 amino acids long. In DNA, the CDR3 is TGTGCCAGCAGCTTAGCGCTATTATTCTCAGGGCGAGAGACCCAGTACTTC. It specifies CASSLALLFSGRETQYF.

V is TRBV10-3 and J is TRBJ2-7; a weak D match, TRBD2 (5 bases). The CDR3 runs to 13 residues. V gave up 1 base and J gave up 6 bases, with 10 bases separating them. Looked up from germline, CDR1 is ENHRY and CDR2 is SYGVKD. CDR3 region: CAISEWRSVEQYF. In DNA, the CDR3 is TGTGCCATCAGTGAGTGGAGGTCAGTCGAGCAGTACTTC.

The chain is built from TRBV7-9 and TRBJ1-1; D might be TRBD1 (5 bases). V was cut by 5 bases and J by 7 bases, with 20 bases left in between. The CDR3 has 15 amino acids. Germline lookup yields CDR1 SEHNR and CDR2 FQNEAQ (reference sequence). The CDR3 protein is CASSRGDGGKVEAFF. The CDR3 DNA reads as TGTGCCAGCAGCCGTGGTGACGGGGGAAAGGTTGAAGCTTTCTTT. Filled out from reference TRBV7-9 and TRBJ1-1, the complete variable domain reads DTGVSQNPRHKITKRGQNVTFRCDPISEHNRLYWYRQTLGQGPEFLTYFQNEAQLEKSRLLSDRFSAERPKGSFSTLEIQRTEQGDSAMYLCASSRGDGGKVEAFFGQGTRLTVV.

The rearrangement joins TRBV18 to TRBJ1-4; tentatively, D is TRBD1 (5 bases). The CDR3 has 15 residues. Between the trimmed V and J ends, which lost 5 bases and 0 bases, there was a span of 10 bases. Looked up from germline, CDR1 is KGHSH and CDR2 is LQKENI. The CDR3 nucleotides are TGTGCCAGCTCATCCCGACAGACAACTAATGAAAAACTGTTTTTT. Encoded protein: CASSSRQTTNEKLFF. Using reference TRBV18 and TRBJ1-4 for the parts outside the CDR3, the full variable domain is NAGVMQNPRHLVRRRGQEARLRCSPMKGHSHVYWYRQLPEEGLKFMVYLQKENIIDESGMPKERFSAEFPKEGPSILRIQQVVRGDSAAYFCASSSRQTTNEKLFFGSGTQLSVL.